This T cell receptor (beta chain) was sequenced for a study of blood T cell repertoires in COVID-19. Study at large: Both acute and convalescent COVID-19 samples were obtained from the United States, Italy and Spain. Sources were T cells, B-cell-depleted T cells, or PBMCs; the material itself was cDNA or gDNA.

The CDR3 is 12 residues long. V was trimmed by 11 bases and J by 1 base, leaving 11 bases between them. The germline CDR1 and CDR2 sequences are MNHEY and SVGAGI. As handled by the study authors: It was from reference gene primer amplification that nucleated cell counts were estimated. Generated by immunoSEQ multiplex PCR, the TCRdb table keeps only in-frame clones and is missing some. The DNA was the basis for D and trimming; V, J and clone size are from that table. This table has about 170,000 clones, roughly 90% appearing once. In Seattle, patients joined the study during active infection and were tracked longitudinally.

The chain carries TRBV6-5 and TRBJ1-2; weak D call: TRBD1 (6 bases). The origin of this receptor is a man between 18 and 29 years old with COVID-19, enrolled during active disease. The sequencing sample was made of peripheral blood. CDR3: CAGGGINYGYTF. The CDR3 DNA is TGTGCCGGGGGGGGCATTAACTATGGCTACACCTTC.